The 24 T cell receptor beta chains presented below share a single source sample, sequenced in a study of T cells in Graves' hyperthyroidism and ophthalmopathy. Authors of the study amplified TCR beta CDR3 regions from RNA transcripts. HTBI primers were the set used in a first-round RT-PCR of the TCR CDR3. MiXCR was run by TCRdb on the multiplex PCR reads, yielding one entry per CDR3 protein. The sample yields roughly 500,000 distinct CDR3 sequences, roughly 13% seen once. Sequences were obtained from blood. The receptors were sampled from a woman aged 25 to 39 with Graves' hyperthyroidism that later progressed to Graves' ophthalmopathy.

This clonotype was found a few times. This CDR3 is CSATRILAGTTDTQYF. CDR3 in DNA: TGCAGCGCTACCAGGATCTTAGCGGGGACCACAGATACGCAGTATTTT. V usage is TRBV29-1 and J usage is TRBJ2-3; 8 bases align to TRBD2. The CDR3 totals 16 residues. V was pared by 7 bases and J by 2 bases, with 14 bases of the junction left unmatched. Per germline, CDR1 SQVTM and CDR2 ANQGSEA.

This clonotype was seen ten or more times. A read error may account for a junction end that differs from germline. This rearrangement joins TRBV19 to TRBJ2-2; D gene ambiguous. Germline V lookup: CDR1 LNHDA, CDR2 SQIVND (reference sequence). CDR3 size: 13 residues. The DNA of the CDR3 is TGTGCCAGTAGTATTAGCAACAACGGGGAGCTGTTTTTT. This encodes CASSISNNGELFF.

Ten or more counts support this clonotype. The V gene is TRBV15, the J gene TRBJ1-1; the D gene is possibly TRBD1 (5 bases). The CDR3 covers 14 residues. Trimming stripped 8 bases from V and 3 bases from J, with 16 bases between. CDR1 and CDR2 from the germline V gene are LNHNV and YYDKDF (reference sequence). The DNA for the CDR3 is TGTGCCACCGGGAAGCGGGGGTTGGACACTGAAGCTTTCTTT. Translation: CATGKRGLDTEAFF.

This clonotype has more than one count but fewer than ten. Being one base from a much bigger clone, this may be a read error. The J gene is TRBJ2-2, the V gene TRBV12-3 or TRBV12-4, with D perhaps matching TRBD1 or TRBD2 (6 bases each). Trimming left V 7 bases short and J 1 base short, with 13 bases between. The CDR3 consists of 15 residues. CDR3 nucleotide sequence: TGTGCCAGCACCGGAGGGACACTGAACACCGGGGAGCTGTTTTTT. Protein sequence: CASTGGTLNTGELFF.

This clonotype was recorded many times. The gene calls are TRBV2 and TRBJ2-7; a weak D match, TRBD2 (6 bases). There are 15 residues in the CDR3. From germline, CDR1 is SNHLY and CDR2 FYNNEI. Trimming removed 8 bases at V and 0 bases at J, with 17 bases between. Here the CDR3 DNA reads TGTGCCAGCCTTGGGGCGGGATCTTTCTCCTACGAGCAGTACTTC. This sequence encodes CASLGAGSFSYEQYF. Based on the CDR3 plus reference TRBV2 and TRBJ2-7, the full variable domain is EPEVTQTPSHQVTQMGQEVILRCVPISNHLYFYWYRQILGQKVEFLVSFYNNEISEKSEIFDDQFSVERPDGSNFTLKIRSTKLEDSAMYFCASLGAGSFSYEQYFGPGTRLTVT.

This clonotype was detected many times. The chain has TRBV5-1 and TRBJ2-7, with 8 bases aligning to TRBD1. The V gene end was trimmed by 4 bases and the J gene end by 2 bases; junction bases not matched to a gene: 8. This CDR3 has 15 amino acids. Germline CDR1 is SGHRS and CDR2 is YFSETQ. In nucleotides, the CDR3 is TGCGCCAGCAGCCTGGGCAACAGGGGGGCCTACGAGCAGTACTTC. This codes for CASSLGNRGAYEQYF. Complete variable domain (other parts from reference TRBV5-1 and TRBJ2-7): KAGVTQTPRYLIKTRGQQVTLSCSPISGHRSVSWYQQTPGQGLQFLFEYFSETQRNKGNFPGRFSGRQFSNSRSEMNVSTLELGDSALYLCASSLGNRGAYEQYFGPGTRLTVT.

This clonotype showed up just a few times. The genes are TRBV25-1 and TRBJ2-5; D remains ambiguous. The CDR3 contains 12 residues. Trimming removed 5 bases from V and 5 bases from J, with 9 bases in between. Germline CDR1 MGHDK, CDR2 SYGVNS. The CDR3, as DNA: TGTGCCAGCAGTAAAGGACCGGAGACCCAGTACTTC. This sequence encodes CASSKGPETQYF.

This clonotype was detected ten times or more. The chain combines TRBV12-3 or TRBV12-4 with TRBJ2-7; D gene unclear. The CDR3 has 14 residues. V was trimmed by 3 bases and J by 0 bases, leaving 9 bases between them. CDR3 loop: CASSLTANSYEQYF. CDR3 DNA sequence: TGTGCCAGCAGTTTGACTGCGAACTCCTACGAGCAGTACTTC.

The chain has TRBV11-2 and TRBJ1-1; D may be TRBD1 (5 bases). Trimming took 8 bases from V and 5 from J, leaving 18 bases between them. Germline-derived CDR1 and CDR2 are SGHAT and FQNNGV. The CDR3 is 14 amino acids. The CDR3 reads CASGYSDAGTEAFF. CDR3 in DNA: TGTGCCAGCGGATATTCCGACGCAGGGACTGAAGCTTTCTTT.

This clonotype was detected ten times or more. The CDR3 DNA follows: TGTGCCAGCAGCTCTGGACTAGCGGGAGCTAGCACAGATACGCAGTATTTT. It encodes CASSSGLAGASTDTQYF. V is TRBV7-3 and J is TRBJ2-3, with 13 bases fitting TRBD2. CDR1 SGHTA and CDR2 FQGTGA come from the germline V gene. This CDR3 has 17 residues. V dropped 4 bases and J dropped 0; count of bases not matched to a gene: 4. Using reference TRBV7-3 and TRBJ2-3 for the parts outside the CDR3, the full variable domain is GAGVSQTPSNKVTEKGKYVELRCDPISGHTALYWYRQSLGQGPEFLIYFQGTGAADDSGLPNDRFFAVRPEGSVSTLKIQRTERGDSAVYLCASSSGLAGASTDTQYFGPGTRLTVL.

This clonotype occurred a few times. The chain uses TRBV5-6 and TRBJ1-5; unclear D gene. CDR3 length equals 14 residues. Germline-derived CDR1 and CDR2 are SGHDT and YYEEEE. Deletions cut 4 bases from V and 2 bases from J, with 10 bases between. In nucleotides, the CDR3 is TGTGCCAGCAGCCTCACCTCGGGCAATCAGCCCCAGCATTTT. This translates into CASSLTSGNQPQHF.

This clonotype was found a few times. V and J are TRBV15 and TRBJ2-7, with D perhaps matching TRBD1 (6 bases). CDR1 is LNHNV and CDR2 is YYDKDF in the germline V gene (reference sequence). Trimming shortened V by 5 bases and J by 1 base, and 12 bases separated the two germline ends. There are 14 residues in the CDR3. In nucleotides, the CDR3 is TGTGCCACCAGCGGGGGCCGCATTTCCTACGAGCAGTACTTC. Its translation: CATSGGRISYEQYF.

This clonotype appeared a single time. The chain links TRBV12-3 or TRBV12-4 to TRBJ2-1; possibly TRBD1 for D (5 bases). CDR3 length: 14 residues. Trimming stripped 4 bases from V and 9 bases from J, with 16 bases between. CDR3 in DNA: TGTGCCAGCAGTTATAGGCGGACACAGGCTGAGCAGTTCTTC. Its protein is CASSYRRTQAEQFF.

This clonotype was observed many times. The rearrangement joins TRBV2 to TRBJ1-5; D ambiguous. V was clipped by 3 bases and J by 0 bases, with 9 bases between them. This CDR3 comprises 15 residues. The germline V gene has CDR1 SNHLY and CDR2 FYNNEI. The CDR3 DNA reads as TGTGCCAGCAGTGAGGAGATCGTTAGCAATCAGCCCCAGCATTTT. It codes for CASSEEIVSNQPQHF.

This clonotype was counted ten times or more. The J gene is TRBJ2-5, the V gene TRBV14, with TRBD2 matching 8 bases. The CDR3 spans 15 residues. CDR1 SGHDN and CDR2 FVKESK come from the germline V gene. V dropped 5 bases and J dropped 5; count of bases not matched to a gene: 10. CDR3 amino acids: CASSGTRGGWETQYF. CDR3 DNA: TGTGCCAGCAGCGGGACTAGAGGCGGTTGGGAGACCCAGTACTTC.

This clonotype was recorded many times. The V call is TRBV30, the J call TRBJ1-1, with a tentative D call TRBD1 (5 bases). The CDR3 has 10 amino acids. Trimming took off 4 bases at V and 7 bases at J, with 7 bases between the two ends. Germline CDR1 is GTSNPN and CDR2 is SVGIG (reference sequence). The CDR3 reads CAWMGLEAFF. CDR3 in DNA: TGTGCCTGGATGGGACTTGAAGCTTTCTTT.

The chain couples TRBV7-3 to TRBJ2-1; 11 bases fit TRBD2. Per the germline V gene, CDR1 is SGHTA and CDR2 is FQGTGA. This CDR3 is built from 17 residues. V lost 0 bases, J lost 4 bases, and 5 bases stayed unmatched. Here the CDR3 DNA reads TGTGCCAGCAGCTTAACCATAGCGGGAGGGCCTTACAATGAGCAGTTCTTC. Translation gives CASSLTIAGGPYNEQFF.

There are many counts of this clonotype. This chain connects TRBV7-8 to TRBJ2-4; 7 nucleotides match TRBD1. This CDR3 comprises 16 residues. V gave up 5 bases and J gave up 5 bases; unmatched junction bases: 12. The germline gives CDR1 SGHVS, CDR2 FQNEAQ. CDR3 region: CASSPRRAGTENIQYF. Written as DNA, the CDR3 is TGTGCCAGCAGCCCACGCCGGGCCGGGACAGAAAACATTCAGTACTTC.

Only a few counts were recorded for this clonotype. This chain uses TRBV3-1 with TRBJ2-2; TRBD2 agrees at 11 bases. J was trimmed by 6 bases and V by 5 bases; bases with no gene match: 5. Germline-derived CDR1 and CDR2 are LGHDT and YNNKEL (reference sequence). The CDR3 is made up of 15 amino acids. CDR3 DNA sequence: TGTGCCAGCAGCAGGGCACTAGCGGGAGCCGGGGAGCTGTTTTTT. This encodes CASSRALAGAGELFF.

This clonotype was recorded many times. The rearrangement links TRBV5-1 to TRBJ1-1; D is unclear. Germline CDR1 reads SGHRS; CDR2 reads YFSETQ. The V and J ends lost 0 bases and 5 bases respectively, with 11 bases between them. The CDR3 runs 14 residues. The CDR3 DNA reads TGCGCCAGCAGCTTGGAGGGCTCGGGGACTGAAGCTTTCTTT. It codes for CASSLEGSGTEAFF.

The chain combines TRBV14 with TRBJ2-3, with 9 nucleotides matching TRBD2. With V trimmed by 3 bases and J by 4 bases, 14 bases remained unmatched. Germline CDR1 and CDR2: SGHDN and FVKESK. The CDR3 length is 18 residues. CDR3 DNA sequence: TGTGCCAGCAGCCATCACCGTTTAGCGGGAGTCGGGGCAGATACGCAGTATTTT. Its translation is CASSHHRLAGVGADTQYF.

This clonotype was seen ten or more times. This chain uses TRBV7-6 with TRBJ2-1; unclear D gene. Germline V gene sequence: CDR1 SGHVS, CDR2 FNYEAQ. The CDR3 loop spans 18 amino acids. Between the trimmed V and J ends, which lost 5 bases and 5 bases, there was a span of 25 bases. This CDR3 is CASSPGVGVLVGHNEQFF. Written as DNA, the CDR3 is TGTGCCAGCAGCCCTGGGGTCGGAGTCCTAGTCGGCCACAATGAGCAGTTCTTC.

This clonotype was seen ten or more times. The rearrangement joins TRBV11-2 to TRBJ2-1, with 7 bases fitting TRBD2. This CDR3 spans 14 amino acids. CDR1 and CDR2 from the germline V gene are SGHAT and FQNNGV. V shed 2 bases, J shed 7 bases, and the junction held 5 bases outside the gene matches. The CDR3 DNA reads as TGTGCCAGCAGCTTAAAAGCGGGATGGAATGAGCAGTTCTTC. Amino acids: CASSLKAGWNEQFF. The whole variable domain, filled in from reference TRBV11-2 and TRBJ2-1, reads EAGVAQSPRYKIIEKRQSVAFWCNPISGHATLYWYQQILGQGPKLLIQFQNNGVVDDSQLPKDRFSAERLKGVDSTLKIQPAKLEDSAVYLCASSLKAGWNEQFFGPGTRLTVL.

There are many counts of this clonotype. The chain joins TRBV11-2 to TRBJ2-1; 8 bases line up with TRBD1. Germline CDR1 is SGHAT and CDR2 is FQNNGV. J lost 4 bases, V lost 0 bases, and 8 bases had no gene match. The CDR3 length is 17 residues. CDR3 bases: TGTGCCAGCAGCTTAGATTCCGCAGGGGGCCCTTACAATGAGCAGTTCTTC. Encoded protein: CASSLDSAGGPYNEQFF.